These 14 T cell receptor beta chains were sequenced from one sample in a study of identical twins. MiXCR was run by TCRdb on the 5' RACE reads, yielding one entry per CDR3 protein. This sample has nearly 650,000 distinct CDR3 sequences; roughly 7.2% occur once, and the top ten carry around 1.6%. This sample was shared with a second study, whose subject was yellow fever vaccine responses in identical twins.

Sequencing was performed on PBMCs. The source is a woman between 18 and 30 years old in good health.

The chain has TRBV6-1 and TRBJ1-1, with D tentatively TRBD1 (5 bases). The V end lost 5 bases, the J end lost 4 bases, and 11 bases lay between the germline ends. This CDR3 region has 13 residues. CDR1 is MNHNS, CDR2 SASEGT, per germline. Here the CDR3 DNA reads TGTGCCAGCAGTAAGACAGTCGGCACTGAAGCTTTCTTT. Translating gives CASSKTVGTEAFF.

This clonotype was seen at least ten times. V usage is TRBV9 and J usage is TRBJ1-1; possibly TRBD1 for D (5 bases). With 0 bases removed from V and 6 bases from J, the gap between germline ends came to 9 bases. CDR3 length: 13 amino acids. Germline loops: CDR1 SGDLS, CDR2 YYNGEE. The CDR3 coding sequence is TGTGCCAGCAGCGTAGATGTGGGGGCTGAAGCTTTCTTT. As protein: CASSVDVGAEAFF.

The V gene is TRBV29-1, the J gene TRBJ2-3, with D maybe TRBD1 (5 bases). The CDR3 is 11 residues long. V shed 7 bases and J shed 4 bases, with 9 bases lying between them. Germline V gene lookup returns CDR1 SQVTM and CDR2 ANQGSEA. In nucleotides, the CDR3 is TGCAGCGCGACAGTTCCAGATACGCAGTATTTT. It encodes CSATVPDTQYF.

The CDR3, as DNA: TGTGCCACCCACGAAGTGGGGACTAGTAGCTCCTACGAGCAGTACTTC. It encodes CATHEVGTSSSYEQYF. V usage is TRBV15 and J usage is TRBJ2-7; 8 bases align to TRBD2. Germline V CDR1 and CDR2: LNHNV, YYDKDF (reference sequence). The CDR3 has 16 residues. The J segment lost 0 bases and the V segment lost 8 bases, leaving 12 bases of the junction unmatched.

The chain uses TRBV6-4 and TRBJ1-2; TRBD1 agrees at 9 bases. From germline, CDR1 is MRHNA and CDR2 SNTAGT. Trimming at V came to 8 bases and at J to 5 bases, leaving 3 bases not matched to a gene. The CDR3 has 12 amino acids. The CDR3 region is CASGGTGYGYTF. The CDR3 DNA reads TGTGCCAGCGGCGGGACAGGGTATGGCTACACCTTC.

This clonotype showed up many times. J is TRBJ2-2 and V is TRBV7-6; D call uncertain. There are 14 residues in the CDR3. V was trimmed by 8 bases and J by 1 base, leaving 11 bases between them. Per germline, CDR1 SGHVS and CDR2 FNYEAQ. Here the CDR3 reads CASREVRNTGELFF. CDR3 sequence (DNA): TGTGCCAGCCGTGAAGTACGGAACACCGGGGAGCTGTTTTTT.

The chain has TRBV2 and TRBJ2-3; 8 bases align to TRBD1. This CDR3 comprises 13 residues. Unmatched junction bases numbered 3, after V lost 4 bases and J lost 6 bases. Germline V gene lookup returns CDR1 SNHLY and CDR2 FYNNEI. CDR3 sequence: CASSAWTGDTQYF. CDR3 DNA sequence: TGTGCCAGCAGTGCCTGGACAGGGGATACGCAGTATTTT. Supplemented by reference TRBV2 and TRBJ2-3, the full variable domain reads EPEVTQTPSHQVTQMGQEVILRCVPISNHLYFYWYRQILGQKVEFLVSFYNNEISEKSEIFDDQFSVERPDGSNFTLKIRSTKLEDSAMYFCASSAWTGDTQYFGPGTRLTVL.

As concerns this clonotype: One end of the junction does not line up with germline, which may come from a read error. The chain has TRBV20-1 and TRBJ2-2; D is perhaps TRBD1 (5 bases). The CDR3 has 17 amino acids. Germline assignment: CDR1 DFQATT and CDR2 SNEGSKA (reference sequence). CDR3 sequence (DNA): TGCTGTGCTAGAGACGCCACCCGCGGACACAACACCGGGGAGCTGTTTTTT. This encodes CCARDATRGHNTGELFF.

This clonotype appeared a few times. This chain links TRBV5-1 with TRBJ1-5; 7 bases are a match to TRBD1. This CDR3 contains 17 residues. CDR1 and CDR2 from the germline V gene are SGHRS and YFSETQ. V gave up 5 bases and J gave up 2 bases; unmatched junction bases: 13. CDR3 DNA: TGCGCCAGCAGTCCCTCTCCGACAGGGTCGGGCAATCAGCCCCAGCATTTT. Translation gives CASSPSPTGSGNQPQHF.

This chain links TRBV6-2 or TRBV6-3 with TRBJ2-1; 7 bases map to TRBD1. Germline V gene sequence: CDR1 MNHEY, CDR2 SVGEGT. The CDR3 runs to 16 residues. The junction had 11 bases not matched to a gene; V was cut back by 5 bases and J by 4 bases. DNA of the CDR3: TGTGCCAGCAGTCGCCCTACGAGGGGGCTGTACAATGAGCAGTTCTTC. Amino acids: CASSRPTRGLYNEQFF.

This clonotype was recorded many times. V is TRBV2 and J is TRBJ2-1, with D perhaps TRBD1 (7 bases). CDR1 and CDR2 from the germline V gene are SNHLY and FYNNEI. The CDR3 is 18 amino acids. V shed 5 bases and J shed 4 bases, with 24 bases lying between them. The CDR3 sequence is CASSNDRDSPAPYNEQFF. DNA of the CDR3: TGTGCCAGCAGTAACGACAGGGACTCCCCCGCTCCTTACAATGAGCAGTTCTTC.

The J gene is TRBJ1-1, the V gene TRBV19; D perhaps matches TRBD1 (5 bases). Germline V lookup: CDR1 LNHDA, CDR2 SQIVND (reference sequence). The CDR3 totals 12 residues. Trimming took off 4 bases at V and 7 bases at J, with 10 bases between the two ends. The CDR3 is CASSRGTGEAFF. In DNA, the CDR3 is TGTGCCAGTAGTAGAGGGACCGGTGAAGCTTTCTTT.

This clonotype was recorded many times. V usage is TRBV5-1 and J usage is TRBJ2-1; 7 bases align to TRBD2. Per the germline V gene, CDR1 is SGHRS and CDR2 is YFSETQ. V gave up 3 bases and J gave up 0 bases; unmatched junction bases: 12. The CDR3 loop spans 18 amino acids. The CDR3 nucleotides read TGCGCCAGCAGCTCCTCGGGACTACCCTCAAGCTCCTACAATGAGCAGTTCTTC. Translation gives CASSSSGLPSSSYNEQFF.

This clonotype was counted ten times or more. The chain employs TRBV20-1 and TRBJ2-1; 7 bases map to TRBD2. CDR3 length: 15 residues. Germline loops: CDR1 DFQATT, CDR2 SNEGSKA (reference sequence). The V gene end was trimmed by 6 bases and the J gene end by 0 bases; junction bases not matched to a gene: 8. The DNA of the CDR3 is TGCAGTGCCCTGGACGGGGGGAGCTCCTACAATGAGCAGTTCTTC. Translation gives CSALDGGSSYNEQFF.